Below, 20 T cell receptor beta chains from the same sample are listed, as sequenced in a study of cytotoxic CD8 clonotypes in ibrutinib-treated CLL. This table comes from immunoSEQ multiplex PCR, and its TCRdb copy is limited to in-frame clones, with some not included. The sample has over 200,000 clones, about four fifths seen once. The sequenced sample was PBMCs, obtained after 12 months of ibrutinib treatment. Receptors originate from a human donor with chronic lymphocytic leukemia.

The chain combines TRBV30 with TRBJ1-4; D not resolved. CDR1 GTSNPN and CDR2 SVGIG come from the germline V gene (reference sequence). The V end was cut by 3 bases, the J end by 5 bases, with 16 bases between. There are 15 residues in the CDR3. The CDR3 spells CAWSAGLSPNEKLFF. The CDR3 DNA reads TGTGCCTGGAGCGCCGGTTTATCTCCAAATGAAAAACTGTTTTTT.

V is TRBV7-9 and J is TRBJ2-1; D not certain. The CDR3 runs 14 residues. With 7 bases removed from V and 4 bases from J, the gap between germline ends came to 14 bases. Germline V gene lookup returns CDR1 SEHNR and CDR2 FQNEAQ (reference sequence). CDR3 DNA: TGTGCCAGCACCCCGGCGGAAGAGTACAATGAGCAGTTCTTC. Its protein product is CASTPAEEYNEQFF.

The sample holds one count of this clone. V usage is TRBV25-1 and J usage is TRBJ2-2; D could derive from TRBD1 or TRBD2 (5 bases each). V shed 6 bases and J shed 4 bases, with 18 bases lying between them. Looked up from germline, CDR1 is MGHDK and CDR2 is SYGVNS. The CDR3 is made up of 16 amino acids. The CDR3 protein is CASSPPRGPGTGELFF. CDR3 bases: TGTGCCAGCAGCCCCCCCCGGGGCCCGGGCACCGGGGAGCTGTTTTTT.

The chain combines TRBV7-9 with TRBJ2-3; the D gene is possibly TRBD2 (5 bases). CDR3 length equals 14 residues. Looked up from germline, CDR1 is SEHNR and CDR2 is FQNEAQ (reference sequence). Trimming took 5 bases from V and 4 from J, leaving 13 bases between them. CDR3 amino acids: CASSNGLIPDTQYF. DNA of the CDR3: TGTGCCAGCAGCAACGGACTTATTCCAGATACGCAGTATTTT.

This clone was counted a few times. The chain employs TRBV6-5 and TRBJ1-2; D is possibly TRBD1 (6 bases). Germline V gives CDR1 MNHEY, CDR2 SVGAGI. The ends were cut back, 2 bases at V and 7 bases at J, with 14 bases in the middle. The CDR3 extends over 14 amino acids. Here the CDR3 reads CASSYTMNRAGYTF. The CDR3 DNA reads TGTGCCAGCAGTTACACCATGAACAGGGCTGGCTACACCTTC.

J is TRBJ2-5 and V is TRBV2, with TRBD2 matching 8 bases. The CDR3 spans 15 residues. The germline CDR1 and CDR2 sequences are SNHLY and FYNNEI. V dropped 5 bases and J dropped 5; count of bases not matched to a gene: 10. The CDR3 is CASSPVSGVLETQYF. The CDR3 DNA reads TGTGCCAGCAGTCCAGTTAGCGGGGTCCTGGAGACCCAGTACTTC.

The CDR3: CASSTPQGSYEQYF. The CDR3 region has the DNA TGTGCCAGTAGTACGCCACAGGGGTCCTACGAGCAGTACTTC. The chain carries TRBV19 and TRBJ2-7; 7 bases line up with TRBD1. This CDR3 comprises 14 residues. V was pared by 4 bases and J by 1 base, with 4 bases of the junction left unmatched. Germline V gives CDR1 LNHDA, CDR2 SQIVND (reference sequence).

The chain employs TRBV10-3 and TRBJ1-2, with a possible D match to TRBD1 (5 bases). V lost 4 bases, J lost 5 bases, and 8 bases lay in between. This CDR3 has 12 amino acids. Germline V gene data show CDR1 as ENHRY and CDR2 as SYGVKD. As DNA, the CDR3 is TGTGCCATCAGTGTACGGGGGTATGGCTACACCTTC. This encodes CAISVRGYGYTF.

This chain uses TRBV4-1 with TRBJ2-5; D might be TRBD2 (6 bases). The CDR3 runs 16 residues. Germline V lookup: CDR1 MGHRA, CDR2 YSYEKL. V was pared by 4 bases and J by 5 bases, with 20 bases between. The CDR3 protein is CASSPFLAEGSETQYF. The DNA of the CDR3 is TGCGCCAGCAGCCCCTTTCTGGCGGAGGGTAGTGAGACCCAGTACTTC.

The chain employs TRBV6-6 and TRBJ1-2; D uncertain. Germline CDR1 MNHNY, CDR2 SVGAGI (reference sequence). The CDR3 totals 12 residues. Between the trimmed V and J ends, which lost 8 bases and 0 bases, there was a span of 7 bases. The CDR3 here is CASRGANYGYTF. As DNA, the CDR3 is TGTGCCAGCCGAGGAGCTAACTATGGCTACACCTTC.

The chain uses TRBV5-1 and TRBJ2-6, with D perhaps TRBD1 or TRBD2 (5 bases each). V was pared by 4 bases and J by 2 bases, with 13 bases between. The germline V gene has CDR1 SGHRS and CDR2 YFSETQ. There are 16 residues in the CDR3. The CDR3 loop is CASSPGTAPGANVLTF. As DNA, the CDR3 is TGCGCCAGCAGCCCCGGGACCGCCCCTGGGGCCAACGTCCTGACTTTC.

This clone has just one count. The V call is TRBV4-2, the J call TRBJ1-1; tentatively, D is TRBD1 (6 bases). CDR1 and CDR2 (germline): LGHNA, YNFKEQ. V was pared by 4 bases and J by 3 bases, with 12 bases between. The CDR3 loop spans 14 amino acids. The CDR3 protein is CASSRGQTYTEAFF. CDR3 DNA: TGTGCCAGCAGCCGAGGACAGACGTACACTGAAGCTTTCTTT.

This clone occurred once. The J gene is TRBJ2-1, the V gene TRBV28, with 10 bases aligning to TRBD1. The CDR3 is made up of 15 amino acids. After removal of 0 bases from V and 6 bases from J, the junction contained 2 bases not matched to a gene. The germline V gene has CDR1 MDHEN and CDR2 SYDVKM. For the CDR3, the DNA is TGTGCCAGCAGTTTATGGAGGACAGGGGGCAATGAGCAGTTCTTC. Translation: CASSLWRTGGNEQFF. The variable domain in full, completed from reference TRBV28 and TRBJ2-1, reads DVKVTQSSRYLVKRTGEKVFLECVQDMDHENMFWYRQDPGLGLRLIYFSYDVKMKEKGDIPEGYSVSREKKERFSLILESASTNQTSMYLCASSLWRTGGNEQFFGPGTRLTVL.

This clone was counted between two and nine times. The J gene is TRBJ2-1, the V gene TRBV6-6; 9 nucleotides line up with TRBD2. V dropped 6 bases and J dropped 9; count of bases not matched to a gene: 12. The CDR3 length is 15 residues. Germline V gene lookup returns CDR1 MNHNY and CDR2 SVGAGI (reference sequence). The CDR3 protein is CASSRTSARAGEQFF. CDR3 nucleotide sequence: TGTGCCAGCAGCCGGACTAGCGCCCGGGCCGGTGAGCAGTTCTTC.

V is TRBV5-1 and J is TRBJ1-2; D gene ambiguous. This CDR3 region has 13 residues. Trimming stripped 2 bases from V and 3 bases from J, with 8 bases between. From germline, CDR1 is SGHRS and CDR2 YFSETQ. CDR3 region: CASSLTNDYGYTF. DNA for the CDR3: TGCGCCAGCAGCTTAACCAACGACTATGGCTACACCTTC.

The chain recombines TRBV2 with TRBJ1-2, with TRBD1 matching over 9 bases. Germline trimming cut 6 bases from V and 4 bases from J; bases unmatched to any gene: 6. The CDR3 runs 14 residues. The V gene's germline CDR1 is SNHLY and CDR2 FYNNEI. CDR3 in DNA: TGTGCCAGCAGAGGGGACAGGGCCGGCTATGGCTACACCTTC. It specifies CASRGDRAGYGYTF.

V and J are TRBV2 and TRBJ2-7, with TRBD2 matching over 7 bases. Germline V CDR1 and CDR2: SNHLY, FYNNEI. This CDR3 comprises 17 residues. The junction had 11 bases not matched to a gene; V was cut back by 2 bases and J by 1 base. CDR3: CASSEMRLALRSYEQYF. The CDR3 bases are TGTGCCAGCAGTGAAATGAGACTAGCATTACGTTCCTACGAGCAGTACTTC. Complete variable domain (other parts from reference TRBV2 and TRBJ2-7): EPEVTQTPSHQVTQMGQEVILRCVPISNHLYFYWYRQILGQKVEFLVSFYNNEISEKSEIFDDQFSVERPDGSNFTLKIRSTKLEDSAMYFCASSEMRLALRSYEQYFGPGTRLTVT.

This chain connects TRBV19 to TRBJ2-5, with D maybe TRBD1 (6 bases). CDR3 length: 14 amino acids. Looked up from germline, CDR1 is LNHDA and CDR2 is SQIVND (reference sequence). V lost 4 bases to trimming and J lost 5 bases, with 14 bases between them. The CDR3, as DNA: TGTGCCAGTAGTACCAGACAGGTAGGGGAGACCCAGTACTTC. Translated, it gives CASSTRQVGETQYF.

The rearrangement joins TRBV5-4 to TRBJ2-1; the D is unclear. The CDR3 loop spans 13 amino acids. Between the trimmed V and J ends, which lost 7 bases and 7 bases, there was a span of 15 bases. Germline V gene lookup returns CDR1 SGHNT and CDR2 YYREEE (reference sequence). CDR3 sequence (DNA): TGTGCCAGCCTCGGGCAGACTTGGAATGAGCAGTTCTTC. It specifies CASLGQTWNEQFF.

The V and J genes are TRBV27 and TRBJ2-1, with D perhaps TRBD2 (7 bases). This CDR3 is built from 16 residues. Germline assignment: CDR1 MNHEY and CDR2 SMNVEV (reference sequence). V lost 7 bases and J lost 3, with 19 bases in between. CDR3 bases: TGTGCCAGCACCTCCCTGGGCGGGGGCAACTACAATGAGCAGTTCTTC. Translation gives CASTSLGGGNYNEQFF.